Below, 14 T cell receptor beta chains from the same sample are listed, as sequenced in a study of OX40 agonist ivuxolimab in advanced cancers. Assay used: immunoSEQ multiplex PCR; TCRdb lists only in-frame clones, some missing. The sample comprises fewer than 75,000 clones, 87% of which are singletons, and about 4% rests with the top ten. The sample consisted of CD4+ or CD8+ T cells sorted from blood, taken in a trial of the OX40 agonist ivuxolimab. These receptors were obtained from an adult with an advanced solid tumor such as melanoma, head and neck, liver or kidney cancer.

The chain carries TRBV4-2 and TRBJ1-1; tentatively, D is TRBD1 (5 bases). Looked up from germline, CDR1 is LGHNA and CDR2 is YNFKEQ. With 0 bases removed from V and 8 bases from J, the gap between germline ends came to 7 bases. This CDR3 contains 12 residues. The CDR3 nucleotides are TGTGCCAGCAGCCAAGATCGGACAGAAGCTTTCTTT. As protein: CASSQDRTEAFF.

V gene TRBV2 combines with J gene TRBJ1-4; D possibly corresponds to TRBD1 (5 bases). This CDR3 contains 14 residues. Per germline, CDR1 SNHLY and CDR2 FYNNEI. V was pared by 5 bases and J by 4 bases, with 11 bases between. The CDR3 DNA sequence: TGTGCCAGCAGTTGGAACAGGAATAATGAAAAACTGTTTTTT. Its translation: CASSWNRNNEKLFF.

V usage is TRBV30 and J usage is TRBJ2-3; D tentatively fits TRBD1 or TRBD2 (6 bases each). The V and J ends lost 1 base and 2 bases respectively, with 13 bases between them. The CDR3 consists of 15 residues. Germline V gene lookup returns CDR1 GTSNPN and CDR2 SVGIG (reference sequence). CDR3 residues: CAWSETGANTDTQYF. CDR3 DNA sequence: TGTGCCTGGAGTGAGACGGGGGCCAACACAGATACGCAGTATTTT. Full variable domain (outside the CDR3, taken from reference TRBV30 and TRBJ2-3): SQTIHQWPATLVQPVGSPLSLECTVEGTSNPNLYWYRQAAGRGLQLLFYSVGIGQISSEVPQNLSASRPQDRQFILSSKKLLLSDSGFYLCAWSETGANTDTQYFGPGTRLTVL.

CDR3 in DNA: TGCAGCGTTGAAAAGGGTTCCTACGAGCAGTACTTC. Residues: CSVEKGSYEQYF. The chain joins TRBV29-1 to TRBJ2-7; D is ambiguous. Germline lookup yields CDR1 SQVTM and CDR2 ANQGSEA. This CDR3 region has 12 residues. The V and J ends lost 2 bases and 1 base respectively, with 6 bases between them.

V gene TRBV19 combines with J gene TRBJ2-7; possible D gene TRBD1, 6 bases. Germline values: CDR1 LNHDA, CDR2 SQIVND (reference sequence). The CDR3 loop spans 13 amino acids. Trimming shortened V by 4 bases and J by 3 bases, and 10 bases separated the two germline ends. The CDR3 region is CASSSQQGYEQYF. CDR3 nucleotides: TGTGCCAGTAGTAGCCAACAGGGCTACGAGCAGTACTTC. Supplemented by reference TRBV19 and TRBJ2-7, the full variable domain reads DGGITQSPKYLFRKEGQNVTLSCEQNLNHDAMYWYRQDPGQGLRLIYYSQIVNDFQKGDIAEGYSVSREKKESFPLTVTSAQKNPTAFYLCASSSQQGYEQYFGPGTRLTVT.

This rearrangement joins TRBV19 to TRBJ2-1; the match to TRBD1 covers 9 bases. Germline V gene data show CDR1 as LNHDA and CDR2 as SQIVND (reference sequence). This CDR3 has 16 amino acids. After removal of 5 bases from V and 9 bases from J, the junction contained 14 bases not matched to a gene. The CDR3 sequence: CASSLRQGVPRGEQFF. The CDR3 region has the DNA TGTGCCAGTAGTTTGAGACAGGGGGTCCCCCGTGGTGAGCAGTTCTTC.

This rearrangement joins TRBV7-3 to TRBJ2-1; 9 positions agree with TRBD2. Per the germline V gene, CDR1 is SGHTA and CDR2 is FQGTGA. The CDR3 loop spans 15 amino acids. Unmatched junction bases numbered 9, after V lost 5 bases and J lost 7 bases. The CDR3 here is CASSPMGLAGNEQFF. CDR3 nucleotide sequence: TGTGCCAGCAGCCCAATGGGACTAGCCGGGAATGAGCAGTTCTTC. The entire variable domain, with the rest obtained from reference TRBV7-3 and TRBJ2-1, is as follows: GAGVSQTPSNKVTEKGKYVELRCDPISGHTALYWYRQSLGQGPEFLIYFQGTGAADDSGLPNDRFFAVRPEGSVSTLKIQRTERGDSAVYLCASSPMGLAGNEQFFGPGTRLTVL.

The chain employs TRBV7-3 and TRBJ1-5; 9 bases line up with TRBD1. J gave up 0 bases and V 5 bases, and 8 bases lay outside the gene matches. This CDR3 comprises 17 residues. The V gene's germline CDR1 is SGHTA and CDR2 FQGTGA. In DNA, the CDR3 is TGTGCCAGCAGCGGGGGACAGGGCCGCTATAGCAATCAGCCCCAGCATTTT. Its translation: CASSGGQGRYSNQPQHF.

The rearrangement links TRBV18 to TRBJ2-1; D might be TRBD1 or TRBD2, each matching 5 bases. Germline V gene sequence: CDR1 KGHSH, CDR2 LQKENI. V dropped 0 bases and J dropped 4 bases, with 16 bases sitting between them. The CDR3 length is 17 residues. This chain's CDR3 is CASSPPRTGTKYNEQFF. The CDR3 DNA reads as TGTGCCAGCTCACCACCGCGTACCGGGACGAAGTACAATGAGCAGTTCTTC.

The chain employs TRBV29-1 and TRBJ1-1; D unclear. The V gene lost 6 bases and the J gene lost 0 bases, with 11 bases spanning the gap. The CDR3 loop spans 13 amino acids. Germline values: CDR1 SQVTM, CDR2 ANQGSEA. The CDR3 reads CSVSWALNTEAFF. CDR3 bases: TGCAGCGTGTCTTGGGCCTTGAACACTGAAGCTTTCTTT.

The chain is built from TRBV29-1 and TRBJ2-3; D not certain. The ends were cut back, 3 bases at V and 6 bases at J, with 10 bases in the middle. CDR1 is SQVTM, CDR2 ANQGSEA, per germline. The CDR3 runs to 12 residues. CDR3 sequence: CSVEDAGDTQYF. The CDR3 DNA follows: TGCAGCGTTGAGGATGCTGGGGATACGCAGTATTTT.

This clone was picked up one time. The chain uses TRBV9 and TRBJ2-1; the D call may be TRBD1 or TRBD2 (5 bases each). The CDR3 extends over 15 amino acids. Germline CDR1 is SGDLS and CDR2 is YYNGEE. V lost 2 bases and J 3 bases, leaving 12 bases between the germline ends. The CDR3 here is CASSVVGDGYNEQFF. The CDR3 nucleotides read TGTGCCAGCAGCGTTGTGGGGGATGGCTACAATGAGCAGTTCTTC. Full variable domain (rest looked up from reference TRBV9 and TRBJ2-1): DSGVTQTPKHLITATGQRVTLRCSPRSGDLSVYWYQQSLDQGLQFLIQYYNGEERAKGNILERFSAQQFPDLHSELNLSSLELGDSALYFCASSVVGDGYNEQFFGPGTRLTVL.

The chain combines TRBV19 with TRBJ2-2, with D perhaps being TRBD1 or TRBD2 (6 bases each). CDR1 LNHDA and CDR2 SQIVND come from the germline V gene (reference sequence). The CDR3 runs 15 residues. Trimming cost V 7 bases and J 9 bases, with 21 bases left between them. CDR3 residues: CASTWGALSQRELFF. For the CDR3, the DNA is TGTGCCAGTACTTGGGGGGCCCTCTCTCAACGGGAGCTGTTTTTT.

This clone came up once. CDR3 sequence: CASSLVSNQPQHF. The CDR3 DNA is TGTGCCAGTAGCCTCGTTAGCAATCAGCCCCAGCATTTT. The rearrangement links TRBV19 to TRBJ1-5; no clear D. This CDR3 is 13 amino acids long. The germline V gene has CDR1 LNHDA and CDR2 SQIVND (reference sequence). V was clipped by 6 bases and J by 0 bases, with 6 bases between them.